Described below is a single T cell receptor beta chain sequence and its context. Its antigen remains unidentified. These data are taken from a study of blood T cells in healthy people across ages. Trimming took 6 bases from V and 11 from J, leaving 16 bases between them. The CDR3 length is 12 residues. Per the germline V gene, CDR1 is MDHEN and CDR2 is SYDVKM. Points from the study as a whole: Observed TCR beta diversity per million T cells went down as age went up. This fall followed a roughly linear course with age.

A second PCR of about 6 to 11 cycles used a sample-barcoded 5' primer and a J-beta primer mix. TCRdb ran MiXCR on the 5' RACE reads and lists one entry per CDR3 protein. The repertoire holds about 800,000 distinct CDR3 sequences, about three fifths seen once, with 22% in the top ten. The TCR sequence derives from a man aged 25-45 years in good health. The chain employs TRBV28 and TRBJ2-5, with no clear D. The sample taken for sequencing was blood. In DNA, the CDR3 is TGTGCCAGCAGCCCTAATCCCCGATGGCAGTACTTC. Encoded protein: CASSPNPRWQYF.